Shown below are 2 T cell receptor beta chains from a single sample sequenced in a study of identical twins. Via MiXCR, TCRdb re-called the 5' RACE reads, giving one row per CDR3 protein. This table has 300,000 to 400,000 distinct CDR3 sequences, about 12% appearing once. The same data also contributed to another study, on yellow fever vaccine responses in identical twins.

The sequencing input was CD8+ T cells sorted from blood. These receptors all stem from a young woman in good health.

This clonotype was seen a handful of times. The genes are TRBV27 and TRBJ1-2, with 9 bases fitting TRBD1. J lost 4 bases, V lost 6 bases, and 6 bases had no gene match. This CDR3 region has 14 residues. The germline CDR1 and CDR2 sequences are MNHEY and SMNVEV (reference sequence). This CDR3 is CASRVRQGVYGYTF. Written as DNA, the CDR3 is TGTGCCAGCAGGGTTCGACAGGGGGTCTATGGCTACACCTTC.

The chain uses TRBV7-6 and TRBJ2-7; 12 positions match TRBD2. The CDR3 has 15 amino acids. Germline V CDR1 and CDR2: SGHVS, FNYEAQ. The V segment lost 5 bases and the J segment 1 base; nucleotides outside the gene matches: 3. This CDR3 reads CASSPGLAGSYEQYF. In DNA form, the CDR3 reads TGTGCCAGCAGCCCCGGACTAGCGGGATCCTACGAGCAGTACTTC.